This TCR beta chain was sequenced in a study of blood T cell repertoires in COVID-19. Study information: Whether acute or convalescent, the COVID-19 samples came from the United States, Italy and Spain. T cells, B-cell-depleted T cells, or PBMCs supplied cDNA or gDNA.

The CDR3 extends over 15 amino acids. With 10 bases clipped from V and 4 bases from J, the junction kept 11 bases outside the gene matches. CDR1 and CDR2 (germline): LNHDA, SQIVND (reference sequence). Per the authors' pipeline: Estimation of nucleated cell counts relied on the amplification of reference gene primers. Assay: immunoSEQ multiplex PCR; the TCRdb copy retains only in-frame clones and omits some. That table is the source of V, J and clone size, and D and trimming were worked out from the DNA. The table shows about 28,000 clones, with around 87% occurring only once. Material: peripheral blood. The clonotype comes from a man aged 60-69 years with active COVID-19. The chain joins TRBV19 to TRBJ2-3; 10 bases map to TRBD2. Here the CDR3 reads CATLQRGGRADTQYF. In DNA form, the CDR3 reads TGTGCCACTTTGCAGCGGGGGGGCCGGGCAGATACGCAGTATTTT.